Each of the 17 T cell receptor beta chains below was sequenced from the same sample in a study of T cell changes during pregnancy in multiple sclerosis. Sequenced by immunoSEQ multiplex PCR; TCRdb stores in-frame clones only, minus some. The sample yields some 74,000 clones, roughly 92% seen once. The starting material was peripheral blood, obtained after pregnancy. Receptors were obtained from a female donor in good health, enrolled as a control in a pregnancy study.

The chain uses TRBV21-1 and TRBJ2-1; TRBD2 is the table's D call, not checked against the DNA. TRBV21-1 is a pseudogene locus. This CDR3 spans 21 amino acids. This CDR3 is CASSIRGRTSGRREAYNEQFF. The CDR3 DNA is TGTGCCAGCAGCATCCGGGGTCGGACTAGCGGGCGCCGTGAAGCCTACAATGAGCAGTTCTTC.

This chain connects TRBV7-2 to TRBJ2-2, with 8 bases that match TRBD1. With 6 bases clipped from V and 5 bases from J, the junction kept 8 bases outside the gene matches. CDR3 size: 15 residues. Looked up from germline, CDR1 is SGHTA and CDR2 is FQGNSA. The CDR3 nucleotides are TGTGCCAGCAGTTATGACAGGGGTGAAACCGGGGAGCTGTTTTTT. Its protein is CASSYDRGETGELFF.

The chain uses TRBV7-9 and TRBJ1-5; no clear D. Trimming cost V 2 bases and J 0 bases, with 5 bases left between them. The CDR3 consists of 14 residues. The germline V gene encodes CDR1 SEHNR and CDR2 FQNEAQ (reference sequence). CDR3 sequence reads: CASSLSSSNQPQHF. As DNA, the CDR3 is TGTGCCAGCAGCTTATCATCTAGCAATCAGCCCCAGCATTTT.

V is TRBV5-4 and J is TRBJ2-3, with TRBD2 identical over 11 bases. The CDR3 runs 16 residues. The V segment lost 4 bases and the J segment 5 bases; nucleotides outside the gene matches: 9. Germline V gene lookup returns CDR1 SGHNT and CDR2 YYREEE (reference sequence). CDR3 in amino acids: CASSLLAGGPVDTQYF. For the CDR3, the DNA is TGTGCCAGCAGCCTCTTAGCGGGGGGGCCGGTAGATACGCAGTATTTT.

V usage is TRBV29-1 and J usage is TRBJ2-3; the match to TRBD2 covers 11 bases. This CDR3 contains 17 residues. V shed 6 bases and J 2 bases; nucleotides not matched to a gene: 13. Per germline, CDR1 SQVTM and CDR2 ANQGSEA. The CDR3 sequence: CSVTGGLLAGDTDTQYF. CDR3 coding DNA: TGCAGCGTCACCGGAGGCCTACTAGCGGGGGACACAGATACGCAGTATTTT.

The chain carries TRBV28 and TRBJ2-7; 7 bases align to TRBD1. The germline CDR1 and CDR2 sequences are MDHEN and SYDVKM. The CDR3 length is 17 residues. The junction had 15 bases not matched to a gene; V was cut back by 3 bases and J by 4 bases. The CDR3 protein is CASSFDQRDSLKYEQYF. CDR3 nucleotide sequence: TGTGCCAGCAGTTTCGATCAACGGGACAGTCTTAAATACGAGCAGTACTTC.

V is TRBV9 and J is TRBJ2-7; TRBD2 matches at 7 bases. The germline V gene encodes CDR1 SGDLS and CDR2 YYNGEE. The CDR3 covers 14 residues. J lost 2 bases, V lost 0 bases, and 2 bases had no gene match. The CDR3 is CASSVGGGAYEQYF. The CDR3 bases are TGTGCCAGCAGCGTAGGTGGGGGGGCCTACGAGCAGTACTTC.

The chain uses TRBV6-1 and TRBJ1-5; D call uncertain. The CDR3 spans 14 residues. V lost 6 bases, J lost 1 base, and 10 bases lay in between. Germline CDR1 and CDR2: MNHNS and SASEGT. The chain's CDR3 is CASSSSRSNQPQHF. The CDR3 DNA follows: TGTGCCAGCAGCTCCTCTCGGAGCAATCAGCCCCAGCATTTT.

This sequence joins TRBV4-2 and TRBJ2-3; tentative D call: TRBD1 (5 bases). The germline V gene has CDR1 LGHNA and CDR2 YNFKEQ. Between the trimmed V and J ends, which lost 0 bases and 0 bases, there was a span of 16 bases. The CDR3 has 18 residues. CDR3 amino acids: CASSQDIAGSTSTDTQYF. The DNA for the CDR3 is TGTGCCAGCAGCCAAGATATAGCAGGGTCAACTAGCACAGATACGCAGTATTTT.

The chain recombines TRBV5-4 with TRBJ2-2, with 7 bases identical to TRBD2. J gave up 0 bases and V 4 bases, and 9 bases lay outside the gene matches. The CDR3 sequence is 17 residues long. Germline V gives CDR1 SGHNT, CDR2 YYREEE (reference sequence). The CDR3 coding sequence is TGTGCCAGCAGCCCGGCTGCGGGGGACCCGAACACCGGGGAGCTGTTTTTT. Amino acid sequence: CASSPAAGDPNTGELFF.

V and J are TRBV14 and TRBJ1-4, with TRBD1 matching over 7 bases. The V gene's germline CDR1 is SGHDN and CDR2 FVKESK. This CDR3 comprises 17 residues. Losses at the gene ends were 1 base for V and 7 bases for J; bases not matched to a gene: 12. The CDR3 coding sequence is TGTGCCAGCAGCCAAGCCCCGGAAACAGGGGAAGGTGAAAAACTGTTTTTT. Its protein product is CASSQAPETGEGEKLFF.

The chain joins TRBV6-4 to TRBJ1-1; no firm D call. CDR3 size: 14 residues. Looked up from germline, CDR1 is MRHNA and CDR2 is SNTAGT. V was clipped by 5 bases and J by 1 base, with 11 bases between them. The CDR3 DNA sequence: TGTGCCAGCAGTAGAGCCACGAAGAACACTGAAGCTTTCTTT. The encoded protein is CASSRATKNTEAFF.

The genes are TRBV7-8 and TRBJ2-1; 8 bases match TRBD2. The germline gives CDR1 SGHVS, CDR2 FQNEAQ. CDR3 size: 14 residues. V shed 5 bases, J shed 7 bases, and the junction held 7 bases outside the gene matches. The CDR3 nucleotides are TGTGCCAGCAGCCCCGCCGGGACTAGGAATGAGCAGTTCTTC. This encodes CASSPAGTRNEQFF.

The V and J genes are TRBV6-1 and TRBJ1-6; D perhaps matches TRBD1 (6 bases). CDR1 and CDR2 (germline): MNHNS, SASEGT. The CDR3 loop spans 16 amino acids. Deletions cut 2 bases from V and 3 bases from J, with 11 bases between. As DNA, the CDR3 is TGTGCCAGCAGTGAACCCATGGACAGCTATAATTCACCCCTCCACTTT. This encodes CASSEPMDSYNSPLHF.

The chain couples TRBV28 to TRBJ2-3; D possibly corresponds to TRBD1 (6 bases). Between the trimmed V and J ends, which lost 5 bases and 5 bases, there was a span of 14 bases. CDR3 length equals 14 residues. From germline, CDR1 is MDHEN and CDR2 SYDVKM. CDR3 bases: TGTGCCAGCAGTCCAGGACAGTACCAAGATACGCAGTATTTT. This encodes CASSPGQYQDTQYF.

This chain connects TRBV6-5 to TRBJ1-5; 7 bases agree with TRBD1. CDR1 MNHEY and CDR2 SVGAGI come from the germline V gene. The CDR3 is made up of 14 amino acids. V shed 8 bases, J shed 3 bases, and the junction held 7 bases outside the gene matches. CDR3: CASRDSGFNQPQHF. The DNA of the CDR3 is TGTGCCAGCCGGGACAGCGGCTTCAATCAGCCCCAGCATTTT.

This chain uses TRBV6-5 with TRBJ1-3; possibly TRBD1 for D (5 bases). In germline, CDR1 is MNHEY, CDR2 SVGAGI. V gave up 2 bases and J gave up 0 bases, with 5 bases separating them. The CDR3 totals 14 residues. The CDR3 loop is CASSYGASGNTIYF. DNA of the CDR3: TGTGCCAGCAGTTACGGGGCCTCTGGAAACACCATATATTTT.